This TCR beta chain was found in a study of T cell responses to AZD1222 COVID-19 vaccine. CDR1 and CDR2 (germline): MDHEN, SYDVKM. The CDR3 has 12 residues. V shed 5 bases and J shed 0 bases, with 4 bases lying between them. The repertoire was sequenced with immunoSEQ multiplex PCR; TCRdb's copy has only in-frame clones and lacks some. The sample yields about 150,000 clones, over 90% seen once. This sample comprised peripheral blood, obtained 28 days after the second AZD1222 dose. The clonotype was recovered from an adult who received the AZD1222 COVID-19 vaccine. The genes are TRBV28 and TRBJ2-5; no firm D call. CDR3 sequence: CASSLNQETQYF. The CDR3 bases are TGTGCCAGCAGTCTAAACCAAGAGACCCAGTACTTC. Full variable domain (remainder filled in from reference TRBV28 and TRBJ2-5): DVKVTQSSRYLVKRTGEKVFLECVQDMDHENMFWYRQDPGLGLRLIYFSYDVKMKEKGDIPEGYSVSREKKERFSLILESASTNQTSMYLCASSLNQETQYFGPGTRLLVL.